This T cell receptor beta chain was recorded in a study of cytomegalovirus exposure and HLA in healthy donors. This clone occurred once. CDR3 size: 16 residues. Per the germline V gene, CDR1 is MGHRA and CDR2 is YSYEKL. The V segment lost 3 bases and the J segment 5 bases; nucleotides outside the gene matches: 11. Data came from immunoSEQ multiplex PCR; TCRdb stores just in-frame clones and leaves some out. The sample includes some 340,000 clones, 75% to 90% of them seen just once. The sequence derives from a woman aged 25 to 39 in good health and CMV-seropositive. The V gene is TRBV4-1, the J gene TRBJ1-1; TRBD1 matches at 8 bases. Sequencing used PBMCs. The CDR3 here is CASSQDSGGGRTEAFF. CDR3 DNA: TGCGCCAGCAGCCAGGATTCAGGGGGCGGAAGAACTGAAGCTTTCTTT.